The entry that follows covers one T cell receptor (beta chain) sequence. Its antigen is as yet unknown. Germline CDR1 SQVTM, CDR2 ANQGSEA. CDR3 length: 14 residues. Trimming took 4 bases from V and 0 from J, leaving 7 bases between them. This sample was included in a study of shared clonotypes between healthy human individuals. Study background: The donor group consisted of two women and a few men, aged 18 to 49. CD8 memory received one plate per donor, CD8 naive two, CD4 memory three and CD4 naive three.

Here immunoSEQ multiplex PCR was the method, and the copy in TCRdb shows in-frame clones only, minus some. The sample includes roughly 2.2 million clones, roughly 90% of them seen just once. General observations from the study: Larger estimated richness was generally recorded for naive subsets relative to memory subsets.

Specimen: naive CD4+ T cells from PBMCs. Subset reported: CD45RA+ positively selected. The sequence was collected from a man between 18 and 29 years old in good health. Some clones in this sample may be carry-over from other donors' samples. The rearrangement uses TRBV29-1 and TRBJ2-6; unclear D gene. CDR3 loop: CSVGQFSGANVLTF. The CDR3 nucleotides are TGCAGCGTTGGGCAGTTCTCTGGGGCCAACGTCCTGACTTTC. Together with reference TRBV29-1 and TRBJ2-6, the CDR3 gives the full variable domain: SAVISQKPSRDICQRGTSLTIQCQVDSQVTMMFWYRQQPGQSLTLIATANQGSEATYESGFVIDKFPISRPNLTFSTLTVSNMSPEDSSIYLCSVGQFSGANVLTFGAGSRLTVL.